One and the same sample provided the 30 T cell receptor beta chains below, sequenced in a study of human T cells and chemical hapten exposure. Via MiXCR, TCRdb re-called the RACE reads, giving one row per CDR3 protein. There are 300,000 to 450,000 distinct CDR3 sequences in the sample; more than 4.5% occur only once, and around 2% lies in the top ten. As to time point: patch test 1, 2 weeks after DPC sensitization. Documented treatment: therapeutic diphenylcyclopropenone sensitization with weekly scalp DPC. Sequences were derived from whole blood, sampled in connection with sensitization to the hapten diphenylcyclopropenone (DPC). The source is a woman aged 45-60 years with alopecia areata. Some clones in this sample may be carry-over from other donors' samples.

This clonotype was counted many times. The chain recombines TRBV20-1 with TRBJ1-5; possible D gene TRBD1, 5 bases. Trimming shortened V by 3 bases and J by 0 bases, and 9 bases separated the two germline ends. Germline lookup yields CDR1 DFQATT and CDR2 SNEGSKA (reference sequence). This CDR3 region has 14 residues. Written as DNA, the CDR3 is TGCAGTGCTAGGACCGGGACTAGCAATCAGCCCCAGCATTTT. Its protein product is CSARTGTSNQPQHF.

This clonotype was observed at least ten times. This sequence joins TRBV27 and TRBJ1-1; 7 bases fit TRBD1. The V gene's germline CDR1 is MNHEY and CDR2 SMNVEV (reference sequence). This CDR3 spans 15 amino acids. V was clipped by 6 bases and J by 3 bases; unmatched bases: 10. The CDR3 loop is CASSFLQGSYTEAFF. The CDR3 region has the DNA TGTGCCAGCAGCTTTTTACAGGGGTCGTACACTGAAGCTTTCTTT.

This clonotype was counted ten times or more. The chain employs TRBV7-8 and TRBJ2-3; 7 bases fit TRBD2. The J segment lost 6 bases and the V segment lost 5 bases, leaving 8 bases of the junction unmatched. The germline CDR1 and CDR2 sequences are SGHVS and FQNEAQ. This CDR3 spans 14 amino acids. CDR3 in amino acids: CASSQSAGGDTQYF. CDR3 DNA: TGTGCCAGCAGCCAGAGTGCCGGGGGGGATACGCAGTATTTT.

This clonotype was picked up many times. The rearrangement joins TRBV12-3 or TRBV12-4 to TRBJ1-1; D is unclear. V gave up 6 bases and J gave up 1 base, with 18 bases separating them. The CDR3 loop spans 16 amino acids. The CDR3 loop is CASSRAGPWSNTEAFF. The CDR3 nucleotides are TGTGCCAGCAGCCGAGCGGGTCCGTGGTCGAACACTGAAGCTTTCTTT.

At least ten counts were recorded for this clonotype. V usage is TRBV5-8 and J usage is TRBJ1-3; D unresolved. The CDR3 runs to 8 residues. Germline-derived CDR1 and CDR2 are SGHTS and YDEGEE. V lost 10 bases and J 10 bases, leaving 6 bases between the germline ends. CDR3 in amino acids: CAPGTIYF. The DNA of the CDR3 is TGTGCCCCCGGGACCATATATTTT.

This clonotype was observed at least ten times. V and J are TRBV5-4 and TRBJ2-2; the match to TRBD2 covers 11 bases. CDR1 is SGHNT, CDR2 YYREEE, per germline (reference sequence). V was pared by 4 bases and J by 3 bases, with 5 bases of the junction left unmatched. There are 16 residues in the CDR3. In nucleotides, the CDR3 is TGTGCCAGCAGCCCCGGGACTAGCGGTCACACCGGGGAGCTGTTTTTT. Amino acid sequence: CASSPGTSGHTGELFF.

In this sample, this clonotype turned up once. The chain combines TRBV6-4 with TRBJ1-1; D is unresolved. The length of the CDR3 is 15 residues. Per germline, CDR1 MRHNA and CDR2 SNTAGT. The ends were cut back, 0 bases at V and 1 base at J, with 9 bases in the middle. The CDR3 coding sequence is TGTGCCAGCAGTGACTCAGAGGCGCCGAACACTGAAGCTTTCTTT. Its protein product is CASSDSEAPNTEAFF.

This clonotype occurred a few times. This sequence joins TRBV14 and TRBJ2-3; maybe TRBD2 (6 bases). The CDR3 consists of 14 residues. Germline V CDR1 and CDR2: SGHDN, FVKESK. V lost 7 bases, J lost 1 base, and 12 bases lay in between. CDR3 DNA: TGTGCCAGCACCGGGAGAGGTCGCACAGATACGCAGTATTTT. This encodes CASTGRGRTDTQYF.

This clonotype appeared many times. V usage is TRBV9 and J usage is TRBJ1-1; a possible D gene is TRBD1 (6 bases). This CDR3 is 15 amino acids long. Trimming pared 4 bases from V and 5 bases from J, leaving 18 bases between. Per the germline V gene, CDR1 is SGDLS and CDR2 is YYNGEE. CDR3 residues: CASSSPSGAGTEAFF. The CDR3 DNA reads TGTGCCAGCAGCTCCCCCTCAGGGGCAGGTACTGAAGCTTTCTTT.

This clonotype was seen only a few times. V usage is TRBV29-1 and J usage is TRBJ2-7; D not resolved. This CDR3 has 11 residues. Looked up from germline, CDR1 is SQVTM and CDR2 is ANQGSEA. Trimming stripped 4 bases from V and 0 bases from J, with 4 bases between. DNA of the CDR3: TGCAGCGTTGTATTCTCCTACGAGCAGTACTTC. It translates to CSVVFSYEQYF.

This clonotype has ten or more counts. DNA for the CDR3: TGTGCCAGCAGCTCCCGACGTAACTATGGCTACACCTTC. This translates into CASSSRRNYGYTF. This chain links TRBV7-9 with TRBJ1-2; the D is unclear. Germline V CDR1 and CDR2: SEHNR, FQNEAQ (reference sequence). This CDR3 has 13 amino acids. Deletions cut 4 bases from V and 1 base from J, with 7 bases between.

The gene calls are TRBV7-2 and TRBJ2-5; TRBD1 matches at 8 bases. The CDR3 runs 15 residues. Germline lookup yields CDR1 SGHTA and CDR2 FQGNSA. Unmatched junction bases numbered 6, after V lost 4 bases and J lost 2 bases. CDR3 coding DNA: TGTGCCAGCAGCTCCTTCCGACAGGGGCAAGAGACCCAGTACTTC. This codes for CASSSFRQGQETQYF.

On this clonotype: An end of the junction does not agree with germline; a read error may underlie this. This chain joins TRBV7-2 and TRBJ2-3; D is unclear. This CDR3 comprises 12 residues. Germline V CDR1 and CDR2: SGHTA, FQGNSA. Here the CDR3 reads CASSSVTDMQYF. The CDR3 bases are TGTGCCAGCAGCTCCGTCACAGATATGCAGTATTTT. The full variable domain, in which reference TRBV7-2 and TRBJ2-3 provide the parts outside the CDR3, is GAGVSQSPSNKVTEKGKDVELRCDPISGHTALYWYRQSLGQGLEFLIYFQGNSAPDKSGLPSDRFSAERTGGSVSTLTIQRTQQEDSAVYLCASSSVTDMQYFGPGTRLTVL.

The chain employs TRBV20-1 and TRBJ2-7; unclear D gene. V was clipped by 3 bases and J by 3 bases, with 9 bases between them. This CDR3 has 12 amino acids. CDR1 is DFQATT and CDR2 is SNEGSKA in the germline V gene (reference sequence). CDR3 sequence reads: CSASQSFYEQYF. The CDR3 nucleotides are TGCAGTGCTAGTCAAAGTTTCTACGAGCAGTACTTC.

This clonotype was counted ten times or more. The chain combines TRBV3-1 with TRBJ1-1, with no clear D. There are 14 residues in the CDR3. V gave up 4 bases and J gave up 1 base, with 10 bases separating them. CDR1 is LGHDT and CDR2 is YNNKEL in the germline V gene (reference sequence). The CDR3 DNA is TGTGCCAGCAGCCCGAGAGCCGGGAACACTGAAGCTTTCTTT. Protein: CASSPRAGNTEAFF. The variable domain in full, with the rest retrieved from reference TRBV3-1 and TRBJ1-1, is DTAVSQTPKYLVTQMGNDKSIKCEQNLGHDTMYWYKQDSKKFLKIMFSYNNKELIINETVPNRFSPKSPDKAHLNLHINSLELGDSAVYFCASSPRAGNTEAFFGQGTRLTVV.

The CDR3 protein is CASSRFDTQYF. For the CDR3, the DNA is TGTGCCAGCAGTAGGTTCGATACGCAGTATTTT. This chain connects TRBV12-3 or TRBV12-4 to TRBJ2-3; D is unresolved. V lost 5 bases and J lost 6, with 6 bases in between. CDR3 length equals 11 residues.

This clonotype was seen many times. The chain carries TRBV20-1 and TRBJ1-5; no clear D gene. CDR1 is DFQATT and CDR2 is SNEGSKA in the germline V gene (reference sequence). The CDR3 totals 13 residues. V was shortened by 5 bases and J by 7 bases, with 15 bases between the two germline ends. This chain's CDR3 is CSAGPQRRQPQHF. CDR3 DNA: TGCAGTGCTGGACCTCAAAGGCGGCAGCCCCAGCATTTT.

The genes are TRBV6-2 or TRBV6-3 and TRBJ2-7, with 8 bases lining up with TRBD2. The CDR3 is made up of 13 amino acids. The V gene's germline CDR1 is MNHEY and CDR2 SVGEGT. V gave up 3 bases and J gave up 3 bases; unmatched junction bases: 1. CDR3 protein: CASSYLAGYEQYF. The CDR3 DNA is TGTGCCAGCAGTTATCTAGCGGGCTACGAGCAGTACTTC.

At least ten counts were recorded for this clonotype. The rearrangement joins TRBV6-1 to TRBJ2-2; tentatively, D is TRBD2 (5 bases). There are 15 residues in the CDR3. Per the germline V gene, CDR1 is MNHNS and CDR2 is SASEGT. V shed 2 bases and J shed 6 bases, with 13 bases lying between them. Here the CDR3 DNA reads TGTGCCAGCAGTGAAACAAGCGGTACGGCCGGGGAGCTGTTTTTT. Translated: CASSETSGTAGELFF.

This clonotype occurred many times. Written as DNA, the CDR3 is TGTGCCAGCAGCTCTGAATGGCGGGGACTCACAGATACGCAGTATTTT. It translates to CASSSEWRGLTDTQYF. The chain uses TRBV7-8 and TRBJ2-3, with D tentatively TRBD2 (6 bases). The CDR3 is 16 amino acids. Looked up from germline, CDR1 is SGHVS and CDR2 is FQNEAQ. Trimming removed 4 bases at V and 2 bases at J, with 16 bases between.

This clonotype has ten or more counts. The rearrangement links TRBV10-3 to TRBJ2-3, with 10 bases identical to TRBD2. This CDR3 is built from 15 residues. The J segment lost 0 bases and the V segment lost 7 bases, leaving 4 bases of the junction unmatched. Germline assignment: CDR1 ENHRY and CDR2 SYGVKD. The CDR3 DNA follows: TGTGCCATCAATGTAGCGGGGGGAAGCACAGATACGCAGTATTTT. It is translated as CAINVAGGSTDTQYF.

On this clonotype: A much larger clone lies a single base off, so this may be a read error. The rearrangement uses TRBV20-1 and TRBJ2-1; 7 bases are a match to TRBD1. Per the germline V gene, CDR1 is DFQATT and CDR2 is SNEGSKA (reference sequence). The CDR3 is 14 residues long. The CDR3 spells CNAKGGLSYNEQFF. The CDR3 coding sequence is TGCAATGCAAAAGGGGGCCTTTCCTACAATGAGCAGTTCTTC.

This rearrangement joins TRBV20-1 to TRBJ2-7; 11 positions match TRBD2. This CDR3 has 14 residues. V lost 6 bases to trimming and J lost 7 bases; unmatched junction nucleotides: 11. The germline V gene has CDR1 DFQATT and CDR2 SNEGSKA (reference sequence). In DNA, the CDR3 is TGCAGTGCAAGCGGGACTAGCGGTGTGGGGGAGCAGTACTTC. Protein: CSASGTSGVGEQYF.

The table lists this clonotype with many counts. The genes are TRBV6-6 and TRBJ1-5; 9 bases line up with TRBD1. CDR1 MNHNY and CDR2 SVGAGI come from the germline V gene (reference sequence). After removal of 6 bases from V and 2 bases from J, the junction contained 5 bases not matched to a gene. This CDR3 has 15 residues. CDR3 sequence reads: CASSSDRGGNQPQHF. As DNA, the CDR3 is TGTGCCAGCAGCAGCGACAGGGGGGGCAATCAGCCCCAGCATTTT.

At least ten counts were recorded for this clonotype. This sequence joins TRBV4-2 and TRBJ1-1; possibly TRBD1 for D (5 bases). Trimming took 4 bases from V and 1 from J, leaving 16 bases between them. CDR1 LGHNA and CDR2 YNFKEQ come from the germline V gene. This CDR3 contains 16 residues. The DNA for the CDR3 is TGTGCCAGCAGCCCCCGGCTGGGGACGGCGAACACTGAAGCTTTCTTT. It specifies CASSPRLGTANTEAFF.

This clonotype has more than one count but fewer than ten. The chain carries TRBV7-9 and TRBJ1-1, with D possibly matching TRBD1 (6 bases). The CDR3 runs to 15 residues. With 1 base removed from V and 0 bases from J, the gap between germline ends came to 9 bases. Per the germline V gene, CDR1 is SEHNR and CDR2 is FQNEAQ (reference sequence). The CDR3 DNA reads TGTGCCAGCAGCTTAGGGGGGCCAGTGAACACTGAAGCTTTCTTT. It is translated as CASSLGGPVNTEAFF.

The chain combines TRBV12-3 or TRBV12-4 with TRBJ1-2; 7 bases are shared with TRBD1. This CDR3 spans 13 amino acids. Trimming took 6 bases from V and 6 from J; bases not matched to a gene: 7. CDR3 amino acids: CASSLQGPNGYTF. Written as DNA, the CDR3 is TGTGCCAGCAGCCTACAGGGGCCAAATGGCTACACCTTC.

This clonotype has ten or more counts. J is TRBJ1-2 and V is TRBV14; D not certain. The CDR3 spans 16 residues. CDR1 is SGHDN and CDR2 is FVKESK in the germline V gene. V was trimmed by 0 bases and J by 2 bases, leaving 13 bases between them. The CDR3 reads CASSQDGRGVNYGYTF. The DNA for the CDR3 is TGTGCCAGCAGCCAAGATGGCCGCGGCGTCAACTATGGCTACACCTTC.

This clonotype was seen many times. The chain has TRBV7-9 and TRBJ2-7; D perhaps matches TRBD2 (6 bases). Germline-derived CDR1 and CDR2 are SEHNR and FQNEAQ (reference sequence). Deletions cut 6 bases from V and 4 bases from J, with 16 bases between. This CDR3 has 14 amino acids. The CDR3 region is CASSERLVPYEQYF. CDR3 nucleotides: TGTGCCAGCAGTGAGAGACTAGTCCCGTACGAGCAGTACTTC.

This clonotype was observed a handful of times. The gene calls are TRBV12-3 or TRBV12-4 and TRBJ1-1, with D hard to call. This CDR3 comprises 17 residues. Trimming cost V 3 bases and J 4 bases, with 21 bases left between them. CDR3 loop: CASSFFLGGEMGTEAFF. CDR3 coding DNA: TGTGCCAGCAGTTTTTTCTTAGGCGGCGAAATGGGCACTGAAGCTTTCTTT.